This record looks at one TCR beta chain sequence and its context. The CDR3 runs 19 residues. From germline, CDR1 is MNHNS and CDR2 SASEGT. The V gene end was trimmed by 2 bases and the J gene end by 2 bases; junction bases not matched to a gene: 14. This specimen belongs to a study of cytomegalovirus exposure and HLA in healthy donors. The PCR used 60 Vbeta and 13 Jbeta primers. Data came from immunoSEQ multiplex PCR; TCRdb stores just in-frame clones and leaves some out. The profile covers about 200,000 clones, with roughly 80% appearing a single time and 1.7% taken by the ten largest. The chain joins TRBV6-1 to TRBJ2-3; 9 bases fit TRBD2. The specimen sequenced was PBMCs. The sequence was obtained from a man in his fifties in good health and CMV-seronegative. Written as DNA, the CDR3 is TGTGCCAGCAGTGAAATAAAGGGGTCTAGCGGGATCTCCACAGATACGCAGTATTTT. Translation gives CASSEIKGSSGISTDTQYF.